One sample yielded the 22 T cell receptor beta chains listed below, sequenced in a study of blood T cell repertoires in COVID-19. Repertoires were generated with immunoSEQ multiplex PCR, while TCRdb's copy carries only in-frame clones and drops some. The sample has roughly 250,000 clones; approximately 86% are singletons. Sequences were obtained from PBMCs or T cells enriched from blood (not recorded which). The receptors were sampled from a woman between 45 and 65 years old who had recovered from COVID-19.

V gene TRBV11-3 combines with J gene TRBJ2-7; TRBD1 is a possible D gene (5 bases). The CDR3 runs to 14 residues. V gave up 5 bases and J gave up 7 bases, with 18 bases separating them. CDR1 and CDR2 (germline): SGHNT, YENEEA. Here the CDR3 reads CASSPTSGSREQYF. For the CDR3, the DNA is TGTGCCAGCAGCCCTACGTCAGGGTCCCGGGAGCAGTACTTC.

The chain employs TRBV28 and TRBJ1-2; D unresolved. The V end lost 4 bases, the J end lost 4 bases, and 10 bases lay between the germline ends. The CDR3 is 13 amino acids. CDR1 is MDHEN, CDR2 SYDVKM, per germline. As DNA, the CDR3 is TGTGCCAGCAGTTCCCCGGGATCCTATGGCTACACCTTC. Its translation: CASSSPGSYGYTF.

The CDR3 loop reads CATSRSKGLAGVREQFF. CDR3 bases: TGTGCCACCAGCAGGAGTAAGGGACTAGCGGGAGTACGAGAGCAGTTCTTC. The J gene is TRBJ2-1, the V gene TRBV15, with TRBD2 matching 14 bases. The CDR3 loop spans 17 amino acids. The ends lost 3 bases at V and 10 bases at J; junction bases unmatched: 11. The germline V gene encodes CDR1 LNHNV and CDR2 YYDKDF (reference sequence). The full variable domain, its missing parts supplied by reference TRBV15 and TRBJ2-1, is DAMVIQNPRYQVTQFGKPVTLSCSQTLNHNVMYWYQQKSSQAPKLLFHYYDKDFNNEADTPDNFQSRRPNTSFCFLDIRSPGLGDTAMYLCATSRSKGLAGVREQFFGPGTRLTVL.

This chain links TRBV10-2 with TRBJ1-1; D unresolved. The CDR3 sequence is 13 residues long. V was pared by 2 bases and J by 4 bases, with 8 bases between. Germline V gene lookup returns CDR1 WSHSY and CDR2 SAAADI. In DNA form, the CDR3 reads TGCGCCAGCAGTGAGACTGATGGCACTGAAGCTTTCTTT. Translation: CASSETDGTEAFF.

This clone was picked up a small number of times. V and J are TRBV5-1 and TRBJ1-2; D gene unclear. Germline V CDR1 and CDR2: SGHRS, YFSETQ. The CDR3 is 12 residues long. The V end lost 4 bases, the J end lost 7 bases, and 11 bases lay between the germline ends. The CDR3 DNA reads TGCGCCAGCAGCCCGGGTGTTGGTGGCTACACCTTC. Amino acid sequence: CASSPGVGGYTF.

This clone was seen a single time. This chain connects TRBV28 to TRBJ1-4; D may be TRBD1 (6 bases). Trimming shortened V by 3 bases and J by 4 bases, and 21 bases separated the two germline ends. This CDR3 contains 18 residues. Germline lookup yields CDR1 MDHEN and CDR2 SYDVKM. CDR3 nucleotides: TGTGCCAGCAGTTTGGGGGCCTCGTTATCTTGGGGTAATGAAAAACTGTTTTTT. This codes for CASSLGASLSWGNEKLFF.

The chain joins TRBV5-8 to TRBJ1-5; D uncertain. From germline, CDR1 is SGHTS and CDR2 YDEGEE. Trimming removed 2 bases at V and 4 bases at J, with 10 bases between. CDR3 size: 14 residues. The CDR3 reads CASSFRGMNQPQHF. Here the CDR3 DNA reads TGTGCCAGCAGCTTTAGAGGGATGAATCAGCCCCAGCATTTT.

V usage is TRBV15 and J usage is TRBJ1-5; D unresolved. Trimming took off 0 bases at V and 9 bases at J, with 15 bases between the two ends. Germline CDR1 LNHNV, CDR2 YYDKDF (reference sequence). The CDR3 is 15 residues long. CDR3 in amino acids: CATSRDRGGVRPQHF. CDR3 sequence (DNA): TGTGCCACCAGCAGAGATCGCGGCGGGGTAAGGCCCCAGCATTTT.

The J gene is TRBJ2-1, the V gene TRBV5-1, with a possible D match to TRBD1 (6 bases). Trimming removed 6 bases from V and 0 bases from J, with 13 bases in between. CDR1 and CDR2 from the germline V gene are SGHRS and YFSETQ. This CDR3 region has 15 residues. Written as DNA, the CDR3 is TGCGCCAGCACCCACAGGGACGCCTCCTACAATGAGCAGTTCTTC. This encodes CASTHRDASYNEQFF.

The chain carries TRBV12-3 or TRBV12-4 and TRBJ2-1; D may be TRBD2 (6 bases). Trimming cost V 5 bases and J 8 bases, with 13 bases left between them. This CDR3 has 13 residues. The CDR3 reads CASSPGLIDEQFF. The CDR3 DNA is TGTGCCAGCAGTCCCGGACTAATAGATGAGCAGTTCTTC.

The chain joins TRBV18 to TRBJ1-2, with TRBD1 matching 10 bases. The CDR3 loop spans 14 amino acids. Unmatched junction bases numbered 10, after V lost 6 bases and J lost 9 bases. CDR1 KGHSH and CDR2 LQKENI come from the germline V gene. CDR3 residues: CASSRIKTGGSYTF. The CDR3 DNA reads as TGTGCCAGCTCGCGAATCAAGACAGGGGGCAGCTACACCTTC.

This CDR3 reads CASGPGLATTRTDTQYF. CDR3 DNA sequence: TGTGCTAGTGGCCCCGGACTAGCGACCACACGCACAGATACGCAGTATTTT. V and J are TRBV12-5 and TRBJ2-3, with 9 bases matching TRBD2. The V segment lost 6 bases and the J segment 1 base; nucleotides outside the gene matches: 11. Germline V lookup: CDR1 LGHNT, CDR2 FRNRAP. CDR3 length: 17 amino acids. The variable domain in full, with the rest retrieved from reference TRBV12-5 and TRBJ2-3, is DARVTQTPRHKVTEMGQEVTMRCQPILGHNTVFWYRQTMMQGLELLAYFRNRAPLDDSGMPKDRFSAEMPDATLATLKIQPSEPRDSAVYFCASGPGLATTRTDTQYFGPGTRLTVL.

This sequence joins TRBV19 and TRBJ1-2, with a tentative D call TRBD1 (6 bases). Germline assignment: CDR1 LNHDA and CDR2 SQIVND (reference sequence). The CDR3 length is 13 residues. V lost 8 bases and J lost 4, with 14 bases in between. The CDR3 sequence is CASSQGNAYGYTF. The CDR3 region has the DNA TGTGCCAGTTCTCAGGGGAACGCCTATGGCTACACCTTC.

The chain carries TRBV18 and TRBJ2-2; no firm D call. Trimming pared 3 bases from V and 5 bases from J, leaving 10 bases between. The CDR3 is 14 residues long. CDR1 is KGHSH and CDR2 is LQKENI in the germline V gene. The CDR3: CASSPLIRTGELFF. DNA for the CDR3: TGTGCCAGCTCACCCCTTATCCGGACCGGGGAGCTGTTTTTT.

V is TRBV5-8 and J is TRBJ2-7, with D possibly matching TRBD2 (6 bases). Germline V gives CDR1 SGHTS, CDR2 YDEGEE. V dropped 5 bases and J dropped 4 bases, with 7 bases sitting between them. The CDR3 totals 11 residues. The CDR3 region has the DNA TGTGCCAGCAGGGGACTTTACGAGCAGTACTTC. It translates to CASRGLYEQYF.

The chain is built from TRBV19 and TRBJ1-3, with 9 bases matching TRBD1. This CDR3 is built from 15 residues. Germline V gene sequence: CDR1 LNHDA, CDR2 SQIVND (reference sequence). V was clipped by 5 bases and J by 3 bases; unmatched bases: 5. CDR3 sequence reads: CASSPQGAIGNTIYF. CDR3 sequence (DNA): TGTGCCAGTAGTCCACAGGGGGCGATTGGAAACACCATATATTTT.

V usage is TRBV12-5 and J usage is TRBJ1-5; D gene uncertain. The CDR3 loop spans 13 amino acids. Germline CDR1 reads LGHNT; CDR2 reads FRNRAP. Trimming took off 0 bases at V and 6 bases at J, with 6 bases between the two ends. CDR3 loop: CASGLVGGQPQHF. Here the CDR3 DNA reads TGTGCTAGTGGTTTGGTAGGAGGTCAGCCCCAGCATTTT. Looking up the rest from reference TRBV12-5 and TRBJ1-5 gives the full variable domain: DARVTQTPRHKVTEMGQEVTMRCQPILGHNTVFWYRQTMMQGLELLAYFRNRAPLDDSGMPKDRFSAEMPDATLATLKIQPSEPRDSAVYFCASGLVGGQPQHFGDGTRLSIL.

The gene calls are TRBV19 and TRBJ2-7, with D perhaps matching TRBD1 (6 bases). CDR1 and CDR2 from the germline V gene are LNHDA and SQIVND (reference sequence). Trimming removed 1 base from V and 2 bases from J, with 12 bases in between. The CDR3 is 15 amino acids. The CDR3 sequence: CASSIGSGQTYEQYF. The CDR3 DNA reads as TGTGCCAGTAGTATAGGTTCAGGACAGACCTACGAGCAGTACTTC.

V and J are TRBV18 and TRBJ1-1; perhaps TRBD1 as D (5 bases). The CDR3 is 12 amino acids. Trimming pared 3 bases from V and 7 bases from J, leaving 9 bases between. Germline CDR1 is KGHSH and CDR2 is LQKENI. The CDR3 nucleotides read TGTGCCAGCTCACCCGCTACAGGTGAAGCTTTCTTT. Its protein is CASSPATGEAFF. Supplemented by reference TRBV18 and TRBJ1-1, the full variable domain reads NAGVMQNPRHLVRRRGQEARLRCSPMKGHSHVYWYRQLPEEGLKFMVYLQKENIIDESGMPKERFSAEFPKEGPSILRIQQVVRGDSAAYFCASSPATGEAFFGQGTRLTVV.

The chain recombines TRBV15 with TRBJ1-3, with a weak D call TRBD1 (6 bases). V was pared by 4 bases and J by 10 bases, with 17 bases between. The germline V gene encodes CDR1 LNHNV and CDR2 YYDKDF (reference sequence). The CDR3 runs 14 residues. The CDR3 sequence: CATSTMGQRGTIYF. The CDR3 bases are TGTGCCACCAGCACTATGGGACAAAGGGGGACCATATATTTT.

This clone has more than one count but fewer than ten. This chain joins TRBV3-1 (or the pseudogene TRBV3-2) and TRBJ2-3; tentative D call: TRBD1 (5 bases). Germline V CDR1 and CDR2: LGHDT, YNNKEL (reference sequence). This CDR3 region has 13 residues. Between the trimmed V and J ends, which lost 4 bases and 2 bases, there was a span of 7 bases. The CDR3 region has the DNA TGTGCCAGCAGCCCACAGGTCACAGATACGCAGTATTTT. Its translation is CASSPQVTDTQYF.

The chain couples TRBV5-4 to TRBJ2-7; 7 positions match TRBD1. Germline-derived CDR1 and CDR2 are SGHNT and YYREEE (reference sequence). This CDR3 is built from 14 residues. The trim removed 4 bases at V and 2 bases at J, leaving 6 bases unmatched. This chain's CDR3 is CASSPRQGTYEQYF. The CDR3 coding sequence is TGTGCCAGCAGCCCCCGACAGGGCACCTACGAGCAGTACTTC.